The text below deals with one T cell receptor (beta chain). Its antigen is still unknown. Nothing much larger sits one base from this clone, and base qualities are not available. These data come from a study of human T cells and chemical hapten exposure listed by TCRdb under 2021. In the study overall: For sensitization, 2% DPC in acetone was applied to a roughly 2 cm by roughly 2 cm area of upper inner arm skin. Throughout the approximately 22-week study period, patients were also given weekly therapeutic DPC doses on the scalp. Patch tests used Finn chambers with 0.01% DPC on the upper back, scored after 6 days by International Contact Dermatitis Research Group standards. Alopecia areata with under or over 50% scalp involvement, alopecia totalis and alopecia universalis were represented in the patient cohort, which was mostly female. Libraries were pooled for sequencing, and variation in per-sample TCR yields was attributed mainly to small differences in library volumes within the pool. Peripheral blood TCR repertoire changes were tracked in vivo in alopecia patients during primary and secondary sensitization to the hapten diphenylcyclopropenone (DPC). Blood samples were taken from patients before sensitization (week 0) and at 2, 6 and about 24 weeks after DPC sensitization. Blood for TCR sequencing was provided by twenty-nine alopecia patients at one to four time points (pre-sensitization, 2, 6 and 24 weeks).

Library generation was performed with RACE. Sequencing was performed on a NextSeq 500. During library preparation, unique molecular identifiers were attached to individual cDNA molecules so that TCRs could be counted quantitatively and reproducibly. Both TCR alpha and TCR beta chains were sequenced from each blood RNA sample. The source study handled its data this way. Samples had a median of approximately 93,000 TCRs, with a range from about 23,224 to 690,600. V, J and CDR3 annotation of the TCR reads was performed with the Decombinator software suite. To make PS versus PT1 abundance plots, every sample was subsampled to the same number of TCRs (28,000). TCRs were defined as expanded if absent before sensitization and observed at least eight times at the 2-week time point. TCRdb trimmed public reads at Q25 via fastp, called clones via MiXCR and kept in-frame beta chains. Every distinct CDR3 protein forms one entry, paired with its most common genes and DNA. TCRdb, not the authors, supplied the V and J calls. Here the sample has around 300,000 distinct CDR3 sequences; around 7% occur a single time. About 8% of the sample belongs to the ten largest clones.

What the time point label conveys for this sample: patch test 1, 2 weeks after DPC sensitization. Read against the paper, the sample's treatment or condition label means: therapeutic diphenylcyclopropenone sensitization with weekly scalp DPC. Blood at each patch-test visit was drawn before the patch test was applied. To be eligible, patients had to be aged 18 to 70, diagnosed with alopecia and judged suitable for DPC therapy, while pregnant patients were excluded. Total RNA was extracted from unfractionated whole blood collected in Tempus Blood RNA tubes. On the study overall, not on this receptor specifically: No change with DPC sensitization was found in the number of TCRs above 1 in 1000 frequency, and no evidence of global repertoire structure alterations was found. Expanded TCRs formed significantly more large CDR3 similarity clusters than pre-sensitization or healthy control sets, consistent with antigen-driven responses. Alopecia, a presumed autoimmune disease, was present in all patients, so the immune response of the patients might differ from that of healthy individuals. Repeated subsampling changed both the strength of the expansion versus patch-test correlation and the threshold at which that correlation became significant. Patch test score correlated positively with the number of PT1 expanded TCRs, reaching significance at thresholds 8, 16 and 32 but not at 4.

Ends trimmed: V by 2 bases, J by 14 bases; bases unmatched to a gene: 10. Taken from cysteine to phenylalanine, the CDR3 has 15 residues. The only DNA kept is the CDR3, 45 bases in frame from the first base. The germline V gene encodes CDR1 SGHTA and CDR2 FQGNSA. This sequence was found in a woman aged 18-29 years with alopecia areata. Some clones in this sample may be carry-over from other donors' samples. This sequence uses TRBV7-2 and TRBJ2-5; TRBD2 fits 14 bases in the junction. This material consisted of whole blood, taken in connection with sensitization to the hapten diphenylcyclopropenone (DPC). The CDR3 region has the sequence CASSLLFGLAGGLYF. The sequenced DNA is TGTGCCAGCAGCTTATTGTTCGGACTAGCGGGGGGCCTTTACTTC.